This TCR beta chain originates from a study of low-dose radiotherapy and immunotherapy resistance in tumors. About the research overall: Once cycle 1 day 1 began, patients took oral aspirin 300 mg daily for four cycles.

The time point was: before trial treatment. Nivolumab, ipilimumab, aspirin, low-dose cyclophosphamide and low-dose radiotherapy were given to donors. This clonotype was seen many times. TRAV and TRBV primers primed cDNA for both TCRalpha and TCRbeta. TCRs underwent 20 PCR cycles of amplification with a constant-region primer and V-primer adapter. TCRdb re-called the reads through MiXCR, storing one row per CDR3 protein. The repertoire holds 80,000 to 95,000 distinct CDR3 sequences, with more than 8.5% as singletons. Losses at the gene ends were 6 bases for V and 7 bases for J; bases not matched to a gene: 10. Germline V CDR1 and CDR2: MNHEY, SVGEGT. CDR3 length: 15 amino acids.

The receptor comes from a male donor with prostate cancer. Sequencing used PBMCs, obtained before treatment. The chain employs TRBV6-2 or TRBV6-3 and TRBJ2-7; 12 bases map to TRBD2. The CDR3 DNA is TGTGCCAGCAGAATCGAGACTAGCGGGAGAGGGGAGCAGTACTTC. Its translation: CASRIETSGRGEQYF.